This TCR beta chain was sequenced for a study of radiation and T cells in renal cell carcinoma. Study-level findings and limits: From baseline, blood top tumor clonotypes peaked at 2 weeks post-radiation.

Germline CDR1 reads SGHNT; CDR2 reads YYREEE (reference sequence). V shed 2 bases, J shed 4 bases, and the junction held 3 bases outside the gene matches. The CDR3 covers 13 residues. Concerning this clone itself: Its target is unknown.

Time point in this sample: blood 4 weeks post-SBRT, at nephrectomy. Treatment denoted: 15 Gy SBRT to primary tumor, nephrectomy 4 weeks later. Serial blood draws occurred at baseline and 2 and 4 weeks post-SBRT. Profiled with immunoSEQ multiplex PCR; TCRdb holds only in-frame clones, not every one. This sample yields about 78,000 clones, of which roughly nine tenths are seen a single time; more than 4.5% belongs to the top ten. The rearrangement uses TRBV5-4 and TRBJ2-7, with 7 bases fitting TRBD1. The sample consisted of blood, taken from a patient whose treatment included radiotherapy and nephrectomy. The origin of this receptor is a woman aged 70-85 years with renal cell carcinoma. The CDR3 here is CASSFGTEYEQYF. The CDR3 bases are TGTGCCAGCAGCTTCGGGACAGAGTACGAGCAGTACTTC.